This note documents a single T cell receptor beta chain sequence. The antigen is not known. These data belong to a study of cytomegalovirus exposure and HLA in healthy donors. Libraries were prepared by immunoSEQ multiplex PCR; TCRdb keeps only in-frame clonotypes and omits some of them. This sample has tens of thousands of clones, with 95% found just once. The CDR3 is 13 residues long. Germline CDR1 SGDLS, CDR2 YYNGEE. With 0 bases removed from V and 4 bases from J, the gap between germline ends came to 7 bases. The study's findings and limits: In vitro experiments confirmed that three CMV-associated chains were specific for CMV antigens.

The specimen sequenced was PBMCs. The TCR sequence derives from a woman in her late teens or twenties in good health and CMV-seropositive. The genes are TRBV9 and TRBJ2-5; D uncertain. CDR3 in DNA: TGTGCCAGCAGCGTAGATAGCCTAGAGACCCAGTACTTC. Protein product: CASSVDSLETQYF.